This TCR beta chain was recorded in a study of blood T cells in healthy people across ages. Study outcomes and limitations: Naive T cell percentage and TCR beta diversity correlated strongly. When set beside aged donors, long-lived donors presented more naive CD4+ cells and higher diversity.

This clonotype was seen many times. Its antigen is not known. The use of a sample-barcoded 5' primer and a J-beta primer mix characterized a second PCR of about 7 to 12 cycles. A template-switch adaptor that had 12 random nucleotides put a tag on each cDNA molecule. TCRdb ran MiXCR on the 5' RACE reads and lists one entry per CDR3 protein. The table shows approximately 1.5 million distinct CDR3 sequences, with roughly 32% occurring only once. This TCR came from a woman aged 25-40 years in good health. Sequenced input: blood.

As DNA, the CDR3 is TGTGCCAGCAGCAAACGACAGTCCTACAATGAGCAGTTCTTC. Amino acid sequence: CASSKRQSYNEQFF. The chain couples TRBV13 to TRBJ2-1, with D tentatively TRBD1 (5 bases). Trimming took 5 bases from V and 1 from J, leaving 9 bases between them. Germline CDR1 is PRHDT and CDR2 is FYEKMQ (reference sequence). The CDR3 runs 14 residues.